The 17 T cell receptor beta chains presented below share a single source sample, sequenced in a study of blood T cells in healthy people across ages. Then a second PCR, running roughly 6 to 11 cycles, was carried out with a sample-barcoded 5' primer and a J-beta primer mix. TCRdb reprocessed the 5' RACE reads with MiXCR, giving one entry per CDR3 protein. Of over a million distinct CDR3 sequences listed, about 25% were seen once; the top ten hold approximately 0.79%. These data were likewise used in another study, on T cells of mothers and their children.

Sample: blood. Every receptor here comes from a girl aged 2 to 10 in good health.

With respect to this clonotype: One junction end does not reproduce the germline sequence, and a read error may be involved. The chain recombines TRBV12-3 or TRBV12-4 with TRBJ1-2; 9 nucleotides align to TRBD1. The CDR3 spans 16 residues. The CDR3 region has the DNA TGTGCCAGCGGTTTGGCTATGGGGGACAGGGCCTATGGCTACACCTTC. This codes for CASGLAMGDRAYGYTF.

The chain joins TRBV20-1 to TRBJ1-1; D uncertain. V dropped 0 bases and J dropped 4 bases, with 18 bases sitting between them. CDR1 is DFQATT and CDR2 is SNEGSKA in the germline V gene (reference sequence). CDR3 length: 16 residues. CDR3 residues: CSARDLSAPVGTEAFF. CDR3 bases: TGCAGTGCTAGAGATCTTTCGGCGCCGGTGGGCACTGAAGCTTTCTTT.

The sample holds a few counts of this clonotype. The chain employs TRBV29-1 and TRBJ1-1; D unresolved. The CDR3 sequence is 13 residues long. Germline V gene data show CDR1 as SQVTM and CDR2 as ANQGSEA. V shed 3 bases and J shed 8 bases, with 16 bases lying between them. Written as DNA, the CDR3 is TGCAGCGTTGATCCCCTTACCGAGACCGAAGCTTTCTTT. It yields the protein CSVDPLTETEAFF. Together with reference TRBV29-1 and TRBJ1-1, the CDR3 gives the full variable domain: SAVISQKPSRDICQRGTSLTIQCQVDSQVTMMFWYRQQPGQSLTLIATANQGSEATYESGFVIDKFPISRPNLTFSTLTVSNMSPEDSSIYLCSVDPLTETEAFFGQGTRLTVV.

The chain is built from TRBV6-2 or TRBV6-3 and TRBJ2-7; possibly TRBD1 for D (5 bases). V lost 2 bases and J lost 2, with 19 bases in between. CDR3 length: 17 amino acids. The germline CDR1 and CDR2 sequences are MNHEY and SVGEGT. DNA for the CDR3: TGTGCCAGCAGTTACGCCCCTCAGGACACAGGAACCTACGAGCAGTACTTC. As protein: CASSYAPQDTGTYEQYF.

This sequence joins TRBV29-1 and TRBJ2-1; perhaps D is TRBD1 or TRBD2 (5 bases each). This CDR3 is 15 amino acids long. CDR1 and CDR2 from the germline V gene are SQVTM and ANQGSEA. V lost 0 bases, J lost 11 bases, and 20 bases lay in between. The CDR3 here is CSVEDDSRWGNKQFF. The CDR3 nucleotides are TGCAGCGTTGAAGACGACAGTAGGTGGGGGAACAAGCAGTTCTTC.

This clonotype was recorded a few times. V usage is TRBV6-2 or TRBV6-3 and J usage is TRBJ2-1; 8 nucleotides line up with TRBD2. Germline-derived CDR1 and CDR2 are MNHEY and SVGEGT. The CDR3 spans 15 residues. The V segment lost 0 bases and the J segment 8 bases; nucleotides outside the gene matches: 6. In DNA, the CDR3 is TGTGCCAGCAGTTACTCAGCGGGAGTGAGAGATGAGCAGTTCTTC. This gives the protein CASSYSAGVRDEQFF.

The chain links TRBV7-9 to TRBJ2-1; D ambiguous. The CDR3 is 15 residues long. CDR1 and CDR2 from the germline V gene are SEHNR and FQNEAQ (reference sequence). V gave up 0 bases and J gave up 2 bases, with 8 bases separating them. CDR3 sequence reads: CASSLAGRTYNEQFF. For the CDR3, the DNA is TGTGCCAGCAGCTTAGCGGGCAGAACCTACAATGAGCAGTTCTTC.

This clonotype was counted ten times or more. The V gene is TRBV28, the J gene TRBJ1-1; D is undetermined. This CDR3 has 11 residues. Germline CDR1 is MDHEN and CDR2 is SYDVKM. Trimming removed 6 bases at V and 1 base at J, with 3 bases between. CDR3 residues: CASRENTEAFF. The CDR3 bases are TGTGCCAGCAGGGAGAACACTGAAGCTTTCTTT.

This clonotype appeared a few times. The chain carries TRBV5-1 and TRBJ2-7; D is perhaps TRBD1 (6 bases). V was cut by 5 bases and J by 3 bases, with 12 bases left in between. The CDR3 length is 13 residues. In germline, CDR1 is SGHRS, CDR2 YFSETQ. CDR3 nucleotides: TGCGCCAGCAGAAGGGCAGGGGACTACGAGCAGTACTTC. It yields the protein CASRRAGDYEQYF.

V is TRBV5-1 and J is TRBJ2-1; the match to TRBD1 covers 8 bases. V lost 7 bases, J lost 5 bases, and 5 bases stayed unmatched. The length of the CDR3 is 13 residues. Germline CDR1 and CDR2: SGHRS and YFSETQ. DNA for the CDR3: TGCGCCAGCCGGGGGACAGGTCACAATGAGCAGTTCTTC. Translating gives CASRGTGHNEQFF.

This clonotype turned up a few times. The V gene is TRBV7-2, the J gene TRBJ2-5; tentative D call: TRBD2 (5 bases). The ends were cut back, 2 bases at V and 5 bases at J, with 24 bases in the middle. Per germline, CDR1 SGHTA and CDR2 FQGNSA. The CDR3 totals 18 residues. CDR3 loop: CASSLIGWERPNWETQYF. The CDR3 DNA follows: TGTGCCAGCAGCTTAATCGGATGGGAGCGCCCGAACTGGGAGACCCAGTACTTC.

This clonotype was detected a few times. This chain connects TRBV7-3 to TRBJ2-1; maybe TRBD1 (5 bases). The CDR3 is made up of 12 amino acids. Germline V gives CDR1 SGHTA, CDR2 FQGTGA. Between the trimmed V and J ends, which lost 8 bases and 9 bases, there was a span of 14 bases. CDR3 sequence: CASGAGVGEQFF. CDR3 bases: TGTGCCAGCGGGGCTGGAGTGGGTGAGCAGTTCTTC.

The chain uses TRBV7-2 and TRBJ2-3; 13 bases agree with TRBD2. With V trimmed by 2 bases and J by 0 bases, 14 bases remained unmatched. The CDR3 is made up of 21 amino acids. From germline, CDR1 is SGHTA and CDR2 FQGNSA. CDR3 protein: CASSLPLAPGLAGTSTDTQYF. CDR3 DNA: TGTGCCAGCAGCTTACCGTTAGCGCCGGGACTAGCGGGGACTAGCACAGATACGCAGTATTTT.

J is TRBJ2-1 and V is TRBV6-1; 14 bases line up with TRBD2. CDR1 is MNHNS and CDR2 is SASEGT in the germline V gene. The CDR3 runs 15 residues. V trimming: 6 bases; J trimming: 10 bases; junction bases outside the gene matches: 8. CDR3 bases: TGTGCCAGCAGACCGGGACTAGCGGGAGCAGGAGAGCAGTTCTTC. This gives the protein CASRPGLAGAGEQFF.

This chain connects TRBV7-9 to TRBJ2-7; D not resolved. CDR3 length: 15 amino acids. V was pared by 1 base and J by 6 bases, with 16 bases between. Germline V lookup: CDR1 SEHNR, CDR2 FQNEAQ (reference sequence). CDR3 residues: CASSLGSPGLAEQYF. CDR3 nucleotides: TGTGCCAGCAGCTTAGGTAGTCCGGGTCTGGCCGAGCAGTACTTC.

This clonotype occurred once. This could be a read error, since a much larger clone is one nucleotide away. The chain has TRBV12-3 or TRBV12-4 and TRBJ1-1, with D possibly matching TRBD1 (6 bases). Trimming stripped 2 bases from V and 6 bases from J, with 10 bases between. This CDR3 region has 13 residues. The CDR3 is CASSLQGSPEAFF. The DNA of the CDR3 is TGTGCCAGCAGTTTACAGGGGAGCCCTGAAGCTTTCTTT.

The chain employs TRBV29-1 and TRBJ2-5; TRBD2 agrees at 7 bases. Germline V gene sequence: CDR1 SQVTM, CDR2 ANQGSEA. V lost 5 bases to trimming and J lost 2 bases; unmatched junction nucleotides: 5. There are 13 residues in the CDR3. The CDR3 nucleotides are TGCAGCGTTATGGGGGGGAGTCAAGAGACCCAGTACTTC. Translation: CSVMGGSQETQYF.